Below, 26 T cell receptor beta chains from the same sample are listed, as sequenced in a study of tumor and adjacent non-tumor tissue in lung cancer. TCRbeta libraries were built with three rounds of nested PCR, modified from ARM-PCR. Via MiXCR, TCRdb re-called the multiplex PCR reads, giving one row per CDR3 protein. The sample lists 98,000 or so distinct CDR3 sequences, 80% seen once, with about 31% in the top ten. No cell sorting was done before RNA was extracted from the tissue. This non-tumor lung sample came from over 3 cm beyond the tumor edge. The sequencing input was distant non-tumor lung tissue. The receptors here all came from a man aged 55 to 70 with small cell lung cancer.

This clonotype occurred once. The chain carries TRBV6-5 and TRBJ2-1, with D maybe TRBD2 (5 bases). V was shortened by 3 bases and J by 0 bases, with 21 bases between the two germline ends. Looked up from germline, CDR1 is MNHEY and CDR2 is SVGAGI. The CDR3 is made up of 19 amino acids. As DNA, the CDR3 is TGTGCCAGCAGTTATTCCCTTGTTAGTGGGAGCAGCTCCTACAATGAGCAGTTCTTC. Translating it yields CASSYSLVSGSSSYNEQFF.

The count of this clonotype is one. The V and J genes are TRBV4-2 and TRBJ2-2; D is possibly TRBD2 (5 bases). V shed 0 bases and J shed 17 bases, with 25 bases lying between them. The germline CDR1 and CDR2 sequences are LGHNA and YNFKEQ. The CDR3 has 16 amino acids. The CDR3, as DNA: TGTGCCAGCAGCCAAGATCTGAGGGCCGACACTGTGGAGTTATTTTTT. It specifies CASSQDLRADTVELFF.

The rearrangement joins TRBV5-6 to TRBJ1-4; D remains ambiguous. This CDR3 region has 14 residues. V lost 5 bases, J lost 5 bases, and 13 bases lay in between. The germline V gene encodes CDR1 SGHDT and CDR2 YYEEEE. The CDR3 here is CASSYVMENEKLFF. The CDR3 coding sequence is TGTGCCAGCAGTTACGTCATGGAGAATGAAAAACTGTTTTTT.

This clonotype was found a few times. With a much larger clone just one base away, this may be a read error. The gene calls are TRBV7-8 and TRBJ2-2; no clear D gene. The CDR3 has 14 amino acids. The germline V gene has CDR1 SGHVS and CDR2 FQNEAQ. The CDR3 protein is CVSSSLIRTGELFF. The CDR3 DNA sequence: TGTGTCAGCAGCTCTCTGATCAGGACCGGGGAGCTGTTTTTT.

A remark on this clonotype: The junction departs from germline at one end; a sequencing error may be responsible. The rearrangement joins TRBV4-1 to TRBJ2-2, with 7 bases that match TRBD2. In germline, CDR1 is MGHRA, CDR2 YSYEKL. The CDR3 length is 17 residues. The CDR3 DNA follows: TGCGCCAACAGCCACCCCATCACGGGGAGGGTCGACGGGGAGCCGTTTTTT. It codes for CANSHPITGRVDGEPFF.

This clonotype was seen more than once but under ten times. At one boundary the junction diverges from the germline segment, which might be a read error. V is TRBV6-4 and J is TRBJ2-1; D is possibly TRBD1 or TRBD2 (5 bases each). CDR1 is MRHNA and CDR2 is SNTAGT in the germline V gene. The CDR3 has 16 residues. In nucleotides, the CDR3 is TGTGCCAGCAGTGAACAAGGGACCAGCGGTTACAATGAGCGGTTCTTC. Translated: CASSEQGTSGYNERFF.

Details on this clonotype: With a much larger clone just one base away, this may be a read error. V usage is TRBV7-9 and J usage is TRBJ2-3; TRBD1 matches at 7 bases. The CDR3 has 15 residues. The germline V gene has CDR1 SEHNR and CDR2 FQNEAQ (reference sequence). CDR3 sequence: CASSTGDRATDKQYF. CDR3 in DNA: TGTGCCAGCAGTACCGGAGACAGGGCCACAGATAAGCAGTATTTT.

V gene TRBV20-1 combines with J gene TRBJ2-5, with D perhaps given as TRBD1 or TRBD2 (6 bases each). Per the germline V gene, CDR1 is DFQATT and CDR2 is SNEGSKA (reference sequence). This CDR3 has 15 amino acids. V was trimmed by 5 bases and J by 5 bases, leaving 21 bases between them. The CDR3 protein is CSAPQGSGAGETQYF. DNA for the CDR3: TGCAGTGCTCCACAGGGTTCGGGGGCTGGGGAGACCCAGTACTTC.

Comment on this clonotype: Sequence at one end of the junction differs from germline and may be a read error. This chain links TRBV11-3 with TRBJ2-2, with 7 bases identical to TRBD2. Germline CDR1 reads SGHNT; CDR2 reads YENEEA. The CDR3 totals 16 residues. The CDR3 nucleotides are TGTGCCAGCTGCATAACCGCGGGAGTGGTCACCGGGGAGCTGTGTTTT. This encodes CASCITAGVVTGELCF.

To note about this clonotype: A single base separates this from a much larger clone, so it may be a read error. The gene calls are TRBV20-1 and TRBJ1-1, with unresolved D. V was cut by 5 bases and J by 4 bases, with 8 bases left in between. The CDR3 loop spans 11 amino acids. The germline gives CDR1 DFQATT, CDR2 SNEGSKA (reference sequence). The chain's CDR3 is CSAPGSTEAFF. In DNA, the CDR3 is TGCAGTGCTCCCGGGAGCACTGAAGCTTTCTTT.

The chain joins TRBV6-1 to TRBJ2-2; D is undetermined. The CDR3 length is 12 residues. V was trimmed by 10 bases and J by 7 bases, leaving 13 bases between them. CDR1 is MNHNS and CDR2 is SASEGT in the germline V gene. The CDR3 loop is CANVRYIGELFF. As DNA, the CDR3 is TGTGCCAACGTGAGATACATCGGGGAGCTGTTTTTT.

This clonotype was counted ten times or more. The chain carries TRBV6-1 and TRBJ2-1; 11 bases fit TRBD1. This CDR3 has 18 amino acids. From germline, CDR1 is MNHNS and CDR2 SASEGT. V lost 4 bases to trimming and J lost 4 bases; unmatched junction nucleotides: 12. The CDR3 DNA follows: TGTGCCAGCAGTGCCCGCCCCCCCGGGACAGGGGGATACAATGAGCAGTTCTTC. It encodes CASSARPPGTGGYNEQFF.

A remark on this clonotype: A single base separates this from a much larger clone, so it may be a read error. The genes are TRBV29-1 and TRBJ1-2; D is possibly TRBD1 (6 bases). CDR1 and CDR2 from the germline V gene are SQVTM and ANQGSEA. The CDR3 covers 12 residues. The DNA for the CDR3 is TGCAGCGTCGCAGGGGTAGAGTATGGCTACGTCTTC. Protein sequence: CSVAGVEYGYVF.

The rearrangement uses TRBV29-1 and TRBJ2-1; 8 bases line up with TRBD1. Germline V gene lookup returns CDR1 SQVTM and CDR2 ANQGSEA. CDR3 size: 13 residues. Here the CDR3 DNA reads TGCGTCGTGGAACTAGGACAGGGTGGTGAGCAGTTCTTC. Translating it yields CVVELGQGGEQFF.

This clonotype was found once. The chain employs TRBV4-2 and TRBJ2-3, with a tentative D call TRBD2 (6 bases). Germline assignment: CDR1 LGHNA and CDR2 YNFKEQ. Trimming shortened V by 1 base and J by 1 base, and 15 bases separated the two germline ends. The CDR3 consists of 17 residues. CDR3 in DNA: TGTGCCAGCAGCCAAGCTGGTCCAAGCGGGTGCACAGATACGCAGTATTTT. As protein: CASSQAGPSGCTDTQYF.

V and J are TRBV4-1 and TRBJ1-2, with D tentatively TRBD1 (5 bases). Trimming removed 1 base from V and 0 bases from J, with 9 bases in between. Germline assignment: CDR1 MGHRA and CDR2 YSYEKL. The CDR3 length is 15 residues. CDR3 sequence reads: CASSQGRGPNYGYTF. In nucleotides, the CDR3 is TGCGCCAGCAGCCAAGGCCGGGGACCTAACTATGGCTACACCTTC.

The chain joins TRBV6-5 to TRBJ1-4; TRBD1 matches 8 bases. Germline CDR1 reads MNHEY; CDR2 reads SVGAGI. The CDR3 is made up of 18 amino acids. With V trimmed by 10 bases and J by 0 bases, 16 bases remained unmatched. CDR3 bases: TGTGCCATCAGCAAACGGGACAGGAGCTTTGCAACTAATGAAAAACTGTTTTTT. Protein product: CAISKRDRSFATNEKLFF.

On this clonotype: A read error may produce the germline difference seen at one junction end. The chain recombines TRBV24-1 with TRBJ2-1; 12 positions agree with TRBD2. The CDR3 spans 18 residues. The V gene's germline CDR1 is KGHDR and CDR2 SFDVKD. The CDR3 loop reads CAISKLAGGRDSFNEQFF. The CDR3 nucleotides are TGTGCCATCAGCAAACTAGCGGGAGGCCGTGACTCCTTCAATGAGCAGTTCTTC.

The V gene is TRBV12-3 or TRBV12-4, the J gene TRBJ2-5; 9 positions match TRBD2. CDR3 length: 15 amino acids. The trim removed 7 bases at V and 9 bases at J, leaving 15 bases unmatched. The CDR3 nucleotides are TGTGCCAGCATTCCCTATAGCGGGGGACATGAGTCCCAGTACTTC. Translation gives CASIPYSGGHESQYF.

Note on this clonotype: The conserved final phenylalanine or tryptophan is absent from the CDR3, which likely points to a read error. No DNA is shown, since the ends of the CDR3 on it are uncertain; the CDR3 is the one TCRdb lists. The gene calls are TRBV4-2 and TRBJ2-1; no DNA check was done on the table's D call, TRBD2. Germline loops: CDR1 LGHNA, CDR2 YNFKEQ. The CDR3 is 18 residues long, ends included. CDR3 in amino acids: CANSQGPPLAGNPAVRFL.

To note about this clonotype: The junction and the germline gene differ at one end; a read error may be behind it. V is TRBV12-3 or TRBV12-4 and J is TRBJ2-7; the match to TRBD2 covers 9 bases. The CDR3 sequence is 15 residues long. CDR3 residues: CVSSTGLAGGSEQYF. The CDR3 bases are TGTGTCAGCAGCACGGGACTAGCAGGCGGGAGCGAGCAGTACTTC.

A single count supports this clonotype. The CDR3 does not end in the conserved phenylalanine or tryptophan, so this is likely a read error. The V call is TRBV4-2, the J call TRBJ2-2; TRBD2 is a possible D gene (5 bases). The CDR3 has 16 amino acids. The V gene lost 8 bases and the J gene lost 2 bases, with 18 bases spanning the gap. Germline CDR1 reads LGHNA; CDR2 reads YNFKEQ. The CDR3 DNA reads TGTGCCAGCGACCAAGATGTGAGGGCCAACACCGGGGAGCTGTTTTCT. Its protein is CASDQDVRANTGELFS.

For this clonotype: A read error may account for a junction end that differs from germline. The chain uses TRBV5-4 and TRBJ2-1, with TRBD2 matching over 12 bases. The CDR3 covers 15 residues. CDR1 is SGHNT, CDR2 YYREEE, per germline (reference sequence). The CDR3 protein is CGSSFKTSGRNEQFF. In DNA, the CDR3 is TGTGGCAGCAGCTTCAAGACTAGCGGGAGAAATGAGCAGTTCTTC.

The chain combines TRBV6-1 with TRBJ1-6; TRBD1 is a possible D gene (5 bases). Germline V gene sequence: CDR1 MNHNS, CDR2 SASEGT. The germline V and J ends were trimmed by 7 bases and 5 bases, with 9 bases remaining between them. This CDR3 comprises 13 residues. This CDR3 is CASMGHDNSPLHF. The CDR3 DNA follows: TGTGCCAGCATGGGGCACGATAATTCACCCCTCCACTTT.

As for this clonotype: Because the CDR3 is missing its conserved closing phenylalanine or tryptophan, this is likely a read error. No DNA is shown, since the ends of the CDR3 on it are uncertain; the CDR3 is the one TCRdb lists. This sequence joins TRBV6-6 and TRBJ2-7; whether TRBD1, the table's D call, matches the DNA was not checked. The V gene's germline CDR1 is MNHNY and CDR2 SVGAGI (reference sequence). Including both end residues, the CDR3 is 13 amino acids long. The CDR3 here is CASHRVRPTKQYL.

On this clonotype itself: The CDR3 end shows no conserved phenylalanine or tryptophan, and so a read error is likely. J is TRBJ2-1 and V is TRBV6-5; 11 positions match TRBD2. CDR3 length: 17 residues. CDR1 MNHEY and CDR2 SVGAGI come from the germline V gene. The CDR3 nucleotides read TGTGCCAGTAGTTACTCGATCTGGGGACTAGCGGACAGTGAGCAGTTCCTC. Translation: CASSYSIWGLADSEQFL.